The present T cell receptor beta chain was sequenced within a study of shared clonotypes between healthy human individuals. Data came from immunoSEQ multiplex PCR; TCRdb stores just in-frame clones and leaves some out. Of about 2.2 million clones listed, about 94% are singletons. The study's findings and limits: An effect of sequencing depth on clonotype sharing among donors was expected.

CD45RO-negative cells were positively selected for CCR7, leaving out terminally differentiated effector memory CD45RA+ cells. Concerning this clone itself: Antigen unknown.

Germline CDR1 SQVTM, CDR2 ANQGSEA. Trimming shortened V by 7 bases and J by 4 bases, and 17 bases separated the two germline ends. This CDR3 is 14 amino acids long. The V and J genes are TRBV29-1 and TRBJ2-1, with D possibly matching TRBD2 (5 bases). Sequencing was carried out using naive CD8+ T cells from PBMCs. The TCR was taken from a man younger than 35 in good health. Some clones in this sample may be carry-over from other donors' samples. CDR3 sequence (DNA): TGCAGCGCCTCCAGCGGAGTAAGTTACAATGAGCAGTTCTTC. Amino acid sequence: CSASSGVSYNEQFF.